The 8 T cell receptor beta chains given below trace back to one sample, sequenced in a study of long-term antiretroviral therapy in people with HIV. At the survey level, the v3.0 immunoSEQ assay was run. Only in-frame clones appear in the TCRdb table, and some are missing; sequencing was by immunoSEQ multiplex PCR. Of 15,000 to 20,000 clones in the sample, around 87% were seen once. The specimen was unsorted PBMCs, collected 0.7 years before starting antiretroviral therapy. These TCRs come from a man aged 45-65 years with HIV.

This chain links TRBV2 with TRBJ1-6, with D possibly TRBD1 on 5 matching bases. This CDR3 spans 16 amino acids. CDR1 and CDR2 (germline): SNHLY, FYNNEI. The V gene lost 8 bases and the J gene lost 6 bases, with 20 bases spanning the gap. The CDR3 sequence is CASGPFGAASNSPLHF. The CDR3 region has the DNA TGTGCCAGCGGCCCGTTTGGGGCGGCCTCTAATTCACCCCTCCACTTT.

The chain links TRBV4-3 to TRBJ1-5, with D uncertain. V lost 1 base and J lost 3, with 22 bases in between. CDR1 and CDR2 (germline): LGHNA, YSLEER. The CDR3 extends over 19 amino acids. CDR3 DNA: TGCGCCAGCAGCCAAGGAATAAGTTCGGGTGGGCTGTTCAATCAGCCCCAGCATTTT. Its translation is CASSQGISSGGLFNQPQHF.

The CDR3 coding sequence is TGTGCCAGTACCGGGGGTTCGGGGCAGGATTATGGCTACACCTTC. Protein product: CASTGGSGQDYGYTF. The V gene is TRBV19, the J gene TRBJ1-2; possibly TRBD1 for D (5 bases). The CDR3 is 15 amino acids. The germline gives CDR1 LNHDA, CDR2 SQIVND (reference sequence). V dropped 7 bases and J dropped 5 bases, with 20 bases sitting between them.

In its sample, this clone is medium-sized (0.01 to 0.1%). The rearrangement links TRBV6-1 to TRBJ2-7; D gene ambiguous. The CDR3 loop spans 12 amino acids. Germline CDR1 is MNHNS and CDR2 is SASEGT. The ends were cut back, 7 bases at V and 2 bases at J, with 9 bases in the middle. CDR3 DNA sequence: TGTGCCAGCAAGAACGCAGCCTACGAGCAGTACTTC. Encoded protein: CASKNAAYEQYF.

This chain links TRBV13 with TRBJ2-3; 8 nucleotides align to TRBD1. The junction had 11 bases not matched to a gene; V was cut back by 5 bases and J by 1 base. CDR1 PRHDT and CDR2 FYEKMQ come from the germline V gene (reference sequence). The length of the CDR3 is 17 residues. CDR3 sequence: CASSPRTGYEGTDTQYF. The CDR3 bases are TGTGCCAGCAGCCCAAGGACAGGGTATGAGGGCACAGATACGCAGTATTTT.

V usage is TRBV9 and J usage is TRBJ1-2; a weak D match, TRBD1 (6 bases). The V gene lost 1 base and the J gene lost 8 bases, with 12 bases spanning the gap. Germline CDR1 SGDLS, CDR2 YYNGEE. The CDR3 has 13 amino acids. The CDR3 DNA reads TGTGCCAGCAGCGTACAGGGAAGGGGGGGCTACACCTTC. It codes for CASSVQGRGGYTF.

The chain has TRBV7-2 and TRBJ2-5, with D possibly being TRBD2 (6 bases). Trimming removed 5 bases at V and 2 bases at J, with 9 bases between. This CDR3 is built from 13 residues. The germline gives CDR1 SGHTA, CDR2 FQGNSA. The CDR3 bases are TGTGCCAGCAGCCGGGACTTACAAGAGACCCAGTACTTC. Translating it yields CASSRDLQETQYF.

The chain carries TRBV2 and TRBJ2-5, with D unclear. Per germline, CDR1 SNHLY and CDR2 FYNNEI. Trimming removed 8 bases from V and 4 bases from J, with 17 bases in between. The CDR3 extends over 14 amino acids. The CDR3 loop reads CASRNSAARETQYF. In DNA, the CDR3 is TGTGCCAGCCGGAATTCGGCGGCGAGAGAGACCCAGTACTTC.